The clone carrying this T cell receptor beta chain was counted a single time. The data originate from a study of blood T cell repertoires in COVID-19. In the study overall: Acute and convalescent COVID-19 specimens originated in the United States, Italy and Spain.

This CDR3 contains 15 residues. Trimming shortened V by 2 bases and J by 6 bases, and 16 bases separated the two germline ends. From germline, CDR1 is MNHEY and CDR2 SVGAGI. The table came from immunoSEQ multiplex PCR; TCRdb's copy has only in-frame clones and leaves some out. The sample contains a few hundred thousand clones, nearly 90% of which appear only once. Sequencing was carried out using peripheral blood. This sequence originates from a woman aged 55 to 70 with COVID-19, enrolled during active disease. This rearrangement joins TRBV6-5 to TRBJ1-2; D is unclear. CDR3 residues: CASSYRPSGEDGYTF. CDR3 in DNA: TGTGCCAGCAGTTACAGGCCCTCCGGGGAGGATGGCTACACCTTC.